What follows is one T cell receptor (beta chain) and its context. The antigen this receptor binds is unknown. No clone much larger than this one lies a single base away; base qualities are absent. In the paper's terms, the time point label means: baseline before first vaccination. Vaccinee samples came from UK trials COV001 and COV002, including a single-blind randomized controlled phase 2/3 trial of AZD1222 (ChAdOx1 nCoV-19) in healthy adults. For TCRbeta chain sequencing, PBMC samples were collected from trial participants at day 0 and at day 28 after the second dose. According to the germline V gene, CDR1 reads SGHTA and CDR2 reads FQGTGA. Reading from cysteine to phenylalanine, the CDR3 counts 13 amino acids. Left in the record is the CDR3 DNA by itself, 39 bases read in frame from the first base. Ends trimmed: V by 5 bases, J by 8 bases; bases unmatched to a gene: 5. The source of the sample is a study of T cell responses to AZD1222 COVID-19 vaccine (dated by TCRdb to the early 2020s). With respect to the entire study: AZD1222 recipients whose second dose came at about 4 weeks and those whose second dose came at about 12 weeks were combined into one group, since spike-specific TCR depth and breadth did not differ between the two schedules. A total of 230 to 250 trial participants underwent TCR sequencing, of whom nearly 210 had received two doses of AZD1222 and around 26 had received two doses of the MenACWY control vaccine. Trial participants were enrolled by age into 18-55, 56-69 and 70-plus year subgroups, with about 150, 27 and 61 TCR-sequenced participants respectively. Findings and caveats that apply to the study as a whole: Reportedly, almost half of the unique spike-specific TCRs recognized epitopes lying outside the regions that are mutated in the B.1.351 and B.1.1.7 variants. Because no day 14 peak-response samples were available, the repertoires could be characterized only after the peak T cell response. A significant rise in spike-specific TCR breadth and depth was observed after two AZD1222 doses relative to day 0 and relative to MenACWY recipients. Conclusions about previously exposed vaccinees are limited because only five to seven AZD1222 recipients were SARS-CoV-2 seropositive at baseline. Vaccine-associated CD4 TCRs spanned the whole spike protein, with dominant responses in regions 160-218 and 743-854. Most participants were white British and females outnumbered males, and the authors suggested that clonal diversity may have been underestimated. In the small 56-69-year group, the increase in depth fell short of significance, most likely because of low power.

The CDR3 regions of human TCRbeta chains were analyzed by immunosequencing. In the authors' own workflow: TCRs in the repertoires were matched against a reference library of SARS-CoV-2-specific TCRs that had been generated with the MIRA antigen-specificity platform. Breadth was defined as the fraction of unique TCRs that were SARS-CoV-2-associated, and depth was defined as the fraction of total T cells that were SARS-CoV-2-associated. Using the MIRA data, each spike-specific TCR was assigned both to the spike region to which the TCR was reactive and to a CD4 or CD8 class. Log10-transformed breadth and depth values were compared by one-way ANOVA with Sidak's multiple comparisons tests. TCRdb re-hosts the immuneACCESS table, in-frame sequences only. Its copies lack some clones; in the studies checked, an unresolved V gene accounts for under half of them, and the cause for the rest is not known. V and J calls and clone size come straight from that table; D and trimming were deduced from the DNA. The sample contains 130,000 or so clones, approximately 88% of them found a single time. The ten largest clones take up under 35% of the sample.

The material was peripheral blood, obtained on day 0 of AZD1222 vaccination. The sequence was collected from an adult in good health. The sequence joins TRBV7-3 to TRBJ2-1, and 8 bases in between align with TRBD1. CDR3 region: CASSTGTGHEQFF. In nucleotides, the sequence is TGTGCCAGCAGCACAGGGACAGGACATGAGCAGTTCTTC. Where the CDR3 stops, the reference TRBV7-3 and TRBJ2-1 genes take over; the full variable domain is GAGVSQTPSNKVTEKGKYVELRCDPISGHTALYWYRQSLGQGPEFLIYFQGTGAADDSGLPNDRFFAVRPEGSVSTLKIQRTERGDSAVYLCASSTGTGHEQFFGPGTRLTVL.